The T cell receptor (beta chain) described here comes from a study of blood T cell repertoires in COVID-19 (dated by TCRdb to about 2020). Regarding the research as a whole: Collaborator samples came from the United States, Italy and Spain and covered acute and convalescent phases of COVID-19. HLA class I and class II types, where available, came from metadata supplied by the sample provider rather than from assay-based typing. Samples were obtained from the ongoing ImmuneRACE study (first 160 participants) and from 1,254 subjects provided by 6 global collaborators. Nearly every sample came with metadata listing a de-identified subject ID, COVID-19 status, age in years and sex. The material from the prospective study consisted of cDNA or gDNA derived from T cells, B-cell-depleted T cells, or PBMCs. Deeply sampled blood TCRbeta repertoires from subjects exposed to, actively infected with, or recovered from COVID-19 were included in the dataset. The repertoires were made available in a free public database intended to serve as a resource for research on the immune response to SARS-CoV-2. Study-wide findings and limitations: Clinical and demographic metadata were provided uncurated, with the amount varying by source and participant.

TCRbeta CDR3 regions were amplified from genomic DNA by means of the immunoSEQ Assay, a bias-controlled multiplex PCR. In the paper's pipeline: Nucleated cell counts per sample were estimated from amplification of reference gene primers within the assay. To quantify the absolute abundance of each unique TCRbeta CDR3 rearrangement, sequence reads were collapsed and filtered. Productive Simpson clonality was computed per sample as the square root of Simpson's diversity index over productive rearrangements. TCRdb retrieved this table from immuneACCESS and kept in-frame rearrangements only. Not all clones are present; in checked studies, unresolved V genes account for under half, and no reason is known for the remainder. V, J and clone size derive from that table, while D and trimming were established from the DNA sequence. A total of around 190,000 clones appear in this sample, roughly 90% of them only once. The top ten clonotypes cover 1.6% of the sample.

The collaborating institutions used their own protocols to collect whole blood in K2EDTA tubes. For TCRbeta analysis, collaborators shipped samples as frozen whole blood, isolated PBMCs, or DNA extracted from either of those sample types. V is reduced by 0 bases and J by 4 bases, leaving a spacing of 9 bases between them. Its CDR3 holds 15 amino acids, cysteine through phenylalanine. Only the CDR3 portion is preserved as DNA: 45 bases, with reading frame beginning at the first base. From a lookup of the germline V gene, CDR1 and CDR2 are MNHNS and SASEGT. Concerning this clone itself: Its antigen specificity is not known. Nothing much larger sits one base from this clone, and base qualities are not available.

The sequenced sample consisted of peripheral blood. This receptor was identified in a man aged 18 to 35 with active or convalescent COVID-19. The V gene is TRBV6-1 and the J gene is TRBJ1-4, and TRBD1 may be the D gene, going by 6 matching bases. The CDR3 loop reads CASSEAGRGNEKLFF. The DNA sequence is given as TGTGCCAGCAGTGAAGCAGGCAGGGGTAATGAAAAACTGTTTTTT.